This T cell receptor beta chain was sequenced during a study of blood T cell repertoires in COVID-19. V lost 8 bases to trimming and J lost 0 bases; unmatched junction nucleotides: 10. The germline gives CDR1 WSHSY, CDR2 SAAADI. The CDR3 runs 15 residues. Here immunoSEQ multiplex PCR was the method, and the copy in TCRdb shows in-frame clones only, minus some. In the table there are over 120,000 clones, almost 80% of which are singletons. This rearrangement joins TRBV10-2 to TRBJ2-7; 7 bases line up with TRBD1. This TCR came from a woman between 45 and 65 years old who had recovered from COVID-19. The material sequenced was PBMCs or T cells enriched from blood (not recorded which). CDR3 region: CASGVLQGSSYEQYF. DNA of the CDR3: TGCGCCAGCGGGGTGTTACAGGGGAGCTCCTACGAGCAGTACTTC.